The clone carrying this TCR beta chain appeared many times. Its matching antigen is unknown. Described time point: newly diagnosed GD, antithyroid drugs for less than 3 months. From RNA extracted from PBMCs, the TCR library was made. Researchers made TCR beta libraries by using iRepertoire HTBI primers and running Arm-PCR on CDR3 regions. TCRdb fed the multiplex PCR reads into MiXCR, producing one record per CDR3 protein. Of roughly 500,000 distinct CDR3 sequences in the sample, 12% were seen once. The CDR3 is 14 residues long. The V end was cut by 3 bases, the J end by 3 bases, with 12 bases between. The sample is drawn from a study of regulatory T cells in long-lasting Graves disease. Study observations and caveats: TRBV28 was favored in persistent disease, as were TRBJ1-2 and TRBJ2-5.

The sample also formed part of further work on T cells in Graves' hyperthyroidism and ophthalmopathy. Per that study: If no ophthalmopathy progression occurred within 18 months, Graves' hyperthyroidism was stable. Primed by the HTBI set, a first-round RT-PCR was run on the TCR CDR3.

The clonotype was recovered from a woman younger than 45 with Graves disease. Here the sequenced sample was peripheral blood mononuclear cells (PBMCs), taken at new diagnosis, from a patient treated with antithyroid drugs. J is TRBJ2-7 and V is TRBV12-3 or TRBV12-4; no definite D call. CDR3 DNA: TGTGCCAGCAGTTTTCAGTCAGTCCTCTACGAGCAGTACTTC. This codes for CASSFQSVLYEQYF.